This T cell receptor (beta chain) stems from a study of human T cells and chemical hapten exposure. Whole-study context: Small discrepancies in pooled library volume mainly accounted for the varying TCR yields per sample.

TCRdb independently ran MiXCR on the RACE reads; one entry per CDR3 protein. Of approximately 80,000 distinct CDR3 sequences listed, about 7.5% are singletons. Per germline, CDR1 SGHDT and CDR2 YYEEEE. The CDR3 extends over 15 amino acids. V was pared by 2 bases and J by 6 bases, with 17 bases between. The time point here: patch test 1, 2 weeks after DPC sensitization. Treatment indicated: therapeutic diphenylcyclopropenone sensitization with weekly scalp DPC. Sequenced material: whole blood, taken in connection with sensitization to the hapten diphenylcyclopropenone (DPC). The sequence was obtained from a woman aged 25 to 39 with alopecia areata. Some clones in this sample may be carry-over from other donors' samples. The chain joins TRBV5-6 to TRBJ1-1, with no clear D. The DNA of the CDR3 is TGTGCCAGCAGCTTTGATCCGGGCCCTTGGGCTGAAGCTTTCTTT. Its protein product is CASSFDPGPWAEAFF.